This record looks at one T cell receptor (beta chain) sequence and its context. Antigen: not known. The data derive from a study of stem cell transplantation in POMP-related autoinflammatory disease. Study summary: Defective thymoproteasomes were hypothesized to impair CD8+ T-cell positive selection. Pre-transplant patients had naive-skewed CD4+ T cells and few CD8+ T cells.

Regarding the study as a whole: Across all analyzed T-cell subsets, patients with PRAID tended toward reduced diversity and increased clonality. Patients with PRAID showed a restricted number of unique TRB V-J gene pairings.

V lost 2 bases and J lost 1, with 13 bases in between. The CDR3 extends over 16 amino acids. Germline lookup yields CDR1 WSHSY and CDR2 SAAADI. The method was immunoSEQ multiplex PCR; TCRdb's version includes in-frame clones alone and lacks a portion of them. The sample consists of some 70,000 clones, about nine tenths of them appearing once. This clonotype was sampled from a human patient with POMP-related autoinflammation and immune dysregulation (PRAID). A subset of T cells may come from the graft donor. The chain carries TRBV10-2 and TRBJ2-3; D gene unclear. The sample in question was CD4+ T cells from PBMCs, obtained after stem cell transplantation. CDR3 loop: CASSEGSGRGTDTQYF. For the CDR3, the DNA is TGCGCCAGCAGTGAGGGGTCTGGGCGCGGCACAGATACGCAGTATTTT.